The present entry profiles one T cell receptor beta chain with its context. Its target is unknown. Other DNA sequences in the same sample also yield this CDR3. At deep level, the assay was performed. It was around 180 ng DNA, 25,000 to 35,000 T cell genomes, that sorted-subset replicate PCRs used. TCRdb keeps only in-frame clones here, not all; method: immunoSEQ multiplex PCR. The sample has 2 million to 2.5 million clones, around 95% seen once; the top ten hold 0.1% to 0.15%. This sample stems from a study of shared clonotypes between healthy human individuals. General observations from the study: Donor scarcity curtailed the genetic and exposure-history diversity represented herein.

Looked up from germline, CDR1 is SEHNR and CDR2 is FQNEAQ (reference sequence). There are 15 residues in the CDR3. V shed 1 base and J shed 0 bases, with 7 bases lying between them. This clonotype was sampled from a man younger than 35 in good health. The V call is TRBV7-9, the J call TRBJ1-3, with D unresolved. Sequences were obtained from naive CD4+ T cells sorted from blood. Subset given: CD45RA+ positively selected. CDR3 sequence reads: CASSLGRSSGNTIYF. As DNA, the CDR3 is TGTGCCAGCAGCTTAGGAAGGAGCTCTGGAAACACCATATATTTT.